These 3 T cell receptor beta chains originate from one sample sequenced in a study of CD8 T cells in ankylosing spondylitis (dated by TCRdb to about 2017). Library creation used 5' RACE. TCRdb lists the instrument as Illumina HiSeq 2500. TCRdb reworked the public reads: Q25 trimming with fastp, MiXCR clone assembly, productive beta chains retained. All rows with the same CDR3 protein become a single entry with the most common DNA and genes. This sample is represented by about 220,000 distinct CDR3 sequences; about a quarter of them were singletons. Jointly, the top ten make up 5% to 8% of the sample. The sample comprised blood, either unsorted or a sorted T cell fraction (not recorded which). The receptors were sampled from a male donor with ankylosing spondylitis or in good health (not recorded which).

This chain links TRBV5-1 with TRBJ2-7, with D perhaps TRBD2 (5 bases). The CDR3 is made up of 16 amino acids. Trimming shortened V by 3 bases and J by 2 bases, and 18 bases separated the two germline ends. Germline V CDR1 and CDR2: SGHRS, YFSETQ. In DNA form, the CDR3 reads TGCGCCAGCAGCTCTGATGGAGCTAGCCACCCCTACGAGCAGTACTTC. Protein sequence: CASSSDGASHPYEQYF. The whole variable domain, filled in from reference TRBV5-1 and TRBJ2-7, reads KAGVTQTPRYLIKTRGQQVTLSCSPISGHRSVSWYQQTPGQGLQFLFEYFSETQRNKGNFPGRFSGRQFSNSRSEMNVSTLELGDSALYLCASSSDGASHPYEQYFGPGTRLTVT.

As for this clonotype: A much larger clone lies a single base off, so this may be a read error. The genes are TRBV4-1 and TRBJ2-7; tentative D call: TRBD2 (5 bases). Trimming took off 4 bases at V and 5 bases at J, with 15 bases between the two ends. In germline, CDR1 is MGHRA, CDR2 YSYEKL. This CDR3 comprises 14 residues. The CDR3: CASSLGILSHEQYF. DNA for the CDR3: TGCGCCAGCAGCCTCGGGATCTTGTCCCACGAGCAGTACTTC.

This clonotype came up many times. This rearrangement joins TRBV5-6 to TRBJ2-3; perhaps TRBD2 as D (5 bases). The germline CDR1 and CDR2 sequences are SGHDT and YYEEEE. V lost 4 bases and J lost 1, with 19 bases in between. The CDR3 loop spans 17 amino acids. The CDR3 sequence is CASSIRTSPRRTDTQYF. In nucleotides, the CDR3 is TGTGCCAGCAGCATCCGGACTTCCCCGCGCCGCACAGATACGCAGTATTTT.